This is a list of T cell receptor beta chains from one sample in a study of blood T cells in healthy people across ages. From the 5' RACE reads, TCRdb called clonotypes with MiXCR, one entry per CDR3 protein. Among around 990,000 distinct CDR3 sequences listed, approximately 25% were seen once. A further study also used this sample, focusing on T cells of mothers and their children.

The source material was blood. All receptors derive from a girl aged 2-10 years in good health. Each CDR3 is given without its conserved first and last residue. Each record gives: J gene, CDR3 length, V gene, CDR3 protein.

j_gene: .; len: 10; v_gene: TRBV20-1; CDR3aa: SADRERDEQF
j_gene: TRBJ1-2; len: 12; v_gene: TRBV10-3; CDR3aa: AISELGQPYGYT
j_gene: TRBJ2-3; len: 13; v_gene: TRBV13; CDR3aa: ASSIGAAPGDTQY
j_gene: TRBJ2-3; len: 11; v_gene: TRBV20-1; CDR3aa: SAPWTGTDTQY
j_gene: TRBJ1-2; len: 10; v_gene: TRBV7-9; CDR3aa: ASSSQVNGYT
j_gene: .; len: 13; v_gene: TRBV20-1; CDR3aa: SARDQSMRGDEQY
j_gene: TRBJ1-2; len: 11; v_gene: TRBV20-1; CDR3aa: SARSGQGFGYT
j_gene: TRBJ2-1; len: 13; v_gene: TRBV7-9; CDR3aa: ASSLASVPYNEQF
j_gene: TRBJ2-2; len: 13; v_gene: TRBV7-9; CDR3aa: ASSLRDIGTGELF
j_gene: TRBJ1-2; len: 14; v_gene: TRBV7-2; CDR3aa: ASSLDRQGALYGYT
j_gene: TRBJ2-1; len: 12; v_gene: TRBV20-1; CDR3aa: SARGLTTYNEQF
j_gene: TRBJ1-6; len: 13; v_gene: TRBV9; CDR3aa: ASSVEVDLLSPLH
j_gene: .; len: 13; v_gene: TRBV4-1; CDR3aa: ASSQDSGGSYEQY
j_gene: TRBJ2-1; len: 13; v_gene: TRBV20-1; CDR3aa: SARDRGRPTSEQF
j_gene: TRBJ2-3; len: 12; v_gene: TRBV5-6; CDR3aa: ASSHRQGTDTQY